The 20 T cell receptor beta chains listed next were all sequenced from one sample in a study of blood T cell repertoires in COVID-19. Assay used: immunoSEQ multiplex PCR; TCRdb lists only in-frame clones, some missing. The repertoire holds more than 140,000 clones, with 65% to 90% as singletons. The sequencing input was peripheral blood. The receptors stem from a woman aged 50 to 60 in a cohort sampled during active or convalescent COVID-19.

This chain connects TRBV7-9 to TRBJ2-2; TRBD1 aligns across 8 bases. CDR3 length: 15 amino acids. The V and J ends lost 6 bases and 5 bases, in that order; junction bases with no gene match: 8. The germline CDR1 and CDR2 sequences are SEHNR and FQNEAQ (reference sequence). In nucleotides, the CDR3 is TGTGCCAGCAGACAACAGGGGGTGGGAACCGGGGAGCTGTTTTTT. Its protein product is CASRQQGVGTGELFF.

The chain is built from TRBV7-7 and TRBJ2-2; 8 nucleotides agree with TRBD1. CDR3 length equals 15 residues. After removal of 3 bases from V and 7 bases from J, the junction contained 7 bases not matched to a gene. Germline loops: CDR1 SSHAT, CDR2 FNYEAQ (reference sequence). CDR3 DNA sequence: TGTGCCAGCAGCTTTTCAGGGGGCGACGACGGGGAGCTGTTTTTT. Translated: CASSFSGGDDGELFF.

This clone has only one observation. The chain is built from TRBV6-4 and TRBJ1-3; a weak D match, TRBD1 (5 bases). The V and J ends lost 7 bases and 1 base respectively, with 11 bases between them. Germline lookup yields CDR1 MRHNA and CDR2 SNTAGT. The CDR3 runs 14 residues. The CDR3 DNA sequence: TGTGCCAGCAAGGGGCGGGAGTCTGGAAACACCATATATTTT. The encoded protein is CASKGRESGNTIYF.

The rearrangement uses TRBV6-1 and TRBJ1-1; the D is unclear. The CDR3 totals 14 residues. Trimming cost V 2 bases and J 2 bases, with 9 bases left between them. Germline V gene data show CDR1 as MNHNS and CDR2 as SASEGT. The CDR3 coding sequence is TGTGCCAGCAGTGAAATGGGCGTCAACACTGAAGCTTTCTTT. Its translation is CASSEMGVNTEAFF.

This chain connects TRBV2 to TRBJ2-7, with 7 bases lining up with TRBD1. The CDR3 has 13 amino acids. V shed 6 bases, J shed 1 base, and the junction held 3 bases outside the gene matches. CDR1 and CDR2 (germline): SNHLY, FYNNEI. Here the CDR3 DNA reads TGTGCCAGCAGGCACAGGGGATCCTACGAGCAGTACTTC. Translation: CASRHRGSYEQYF.

There are many counts of this clone. This chain connects TRBV5-4 to TRBJ2-2; 7 bases align to TRBD1. CDR3 length equals 15 residues. Germline CDR1 reads SGHNT; CDR2 reads YYREEE (reference sequence). With 0 bases clipped from V and 7 bases from J, the junction kept 6 bases outside the gene matches. The CDR3 loop reads CASSLARQGSGELFF. The DNA for the CDR3 is TGTGCCAGCAGCTTGGCCCGACAGGGTAGCGGGGAGCTGTTTTTT. The variable domain in full, with the rest retrieved from reference TRBV5-4 and TRBJ2-2, is ETGVTQSPTHLIKTRGQQVTLRCSSQSGHNTVSWYQQALGQGPQFIFQYYREEENGRGNFPPRFSGLQFPNYSSELNVNALELDDSALYLCASSLARQGSGELFFGEGSRLTVL.

This sequence joins TRBV6-5 and TRBJ1-2, with a possible D match to TRBD1 (6 bases). V shed 11 bases and J shed 8 bases, with 21 bases lying between them. Germline CDR1 is MNHEY and CDR2 is SVGAGI. The CDR3 is made up of 13 amino acids. The CDR3 is CAVTKDRFYGYTF. The CDR3 DNA is TGTGCCGTTACTAAAGACAGGTTTTACGGCTACACCTTC.

The chain uses TRBV11-2 and TRBJ2-1; 9 nucleotides align to TRBD2. The CDR3 has 16 amino acids. The V segment lost 2 bases and the J segment 2 bases; nucleotides outside the gene matches: 4. Germline loops: CDR1 SGHAT, CDR2 FQNNGV. The chain's CDR3 is CASSLRVAGAYNEQFF. CDR3 DNA sequence: TGTGCCAGCAGCTTACGGGTAGCGGGGGCCTACAATGAGCAGTTCTTC.

V and J are TRBV18 and TRBJ1-2; 8 bases agree with TRBD1. The CDR3 runs to 15 residues. Germline V CDR1 and CDR2: KGHSH, LQKENI. J was trimmed by 4 bases and V by 5 bases; bases with no gene match: 9. The CDR3 DNA is TGTGCCAGCTCAGCGGTAGGACAGGGCACCTATGGCTACACCTTC. Translation gives CASSAVGQGTYGYTF.

This clone was observed a few times. The rearrangement joins TRBV5-1 to TRBJ2-5, with TRBD2 matching over 9 bases. Trimming removed 1 base from V and 5 bases from J; junction bases left unmatched: 3. Germline V gene lookup returns CDR1 SGHRS and CDR2 YFSETQ. The CDR3 is 14 amino acids. CDR3 sequence: CASSLPAGGETQYF. CDR3 nucleotide sequence: TGCGCCAGCAGCTTGCCAGCGGGGGGTGAGACCCAGTACTTC. The variable domain in full, completed from reference TRBV5-1 and TRBJ2-5, reads KAGVTQTPRYLIKTRGQQVTLSCSPISGHRSVSWYQQTPGQGLQFLFEYFSETQRNKGNFPGRFSGRQFSNSRSEMNVSTLELGDSALYLCASSLPAGGETQYFGPGTRLLVL.

This chain's CDR3 is CASSHRDSRHYGYTF. The CDR3 nucleotides are TGTGCCAGCAGCCACCGGGACAGTAGACACTATGGCTACACCTTC. The chain joins TRBV7-8 to TRBJ1-2; 7 bases map to TRBD1. The CDR3 covers 15 residues. V lost 5 bases to trimming and J lost 3 bases; unmatched junction nucleotides: 9. In germline, CDR1 is SGHVS, CDR2 FQNEAQ. Filled out from reference TRBV7-8 and TRBJ1-2, the complete variable domain reads GAGVSQSPRYKVAKRGQDVALRCDPISGHVSLFWYQQALGQGPEFLTYFQNEAQLDKSGLPSDRFFAERPEGSVSTLKIQRTQQEDSAVYLCASSHRDSRHYGYTFGSGTRLTVV.

This clone was seen just once. This chain joins TRBV21-1 and TRBJ1-1. TRBV21-1 is described as a pseudogene. CDR3 length: 15 residues. Here the CDR3 reads CASSTQEGPHTEAFF. CDR3 bases: TGTGCCAGCAGCACACAGGAGGGCCCCCACACTGAAGCTTTCTTT.

The sample holds a few counts of this clone. J is TRBJ1-4 and V is TRBV7-8; perhaps TRBD1 as D (5 bases). The CDR3 sequence is 17 residues long. Germline V gene sequence: CDR1 SGHVS, CDR2 FQNEAQ. Trimming took off 6 bases at V and 0 bases at J, with 17 bases between the two ends. This chain's CDR3 is CASRSQAGRATNEKLFF. CDR3 DNA sequence: TGTGCCAGCAGATCCCAAGCCGGCAGGGCAACTAATGAAAAACTGTTTTTT.

This sequence joins TRBV12-5 and TRBJ2-5; a weak D match, TRBD2 (5 bases). CDR1 is LGHNT and CDR2 is FRNRAP in the germline V gene. Trimming shortened V by 4 bases and J by 1 base, and 10 bases separated the two germline ends. This CDR3 has 14 amino acids. The CDR3 DNA reads TGTGCTAGTGGTTCCGGGGTACTCCAAGAGACCCAGTACTTC. Translating gives CASGSGVLQETQYF.

This sequence joins TRBV2 and TRBJ1-1, with a weak D call TRBD1 (5 bases). V lost 9 bases and J 4 bases, leaving 15 bases between the germline ends. CDR3 length: 13 residues. Germline V CDR1 and CDR2: SNHLY, FYNNEI. The CDR3 sequence is CASHDGGATEAFF. In DNA form, the CDR3 reads TGTGCCAGTCACGACGGAGGGGCCACTGAAGCTTTCTTT.

The CDR3, as DNA: TGTGCCAGCAGTTCCCGACAGGGCGGCCATCAGCCCCAGCATTTT. Its translation is CASSSRQGGHQPQHF. The rearrangement links TRBV6-5 to TRBJ1-5; TRBD1 aligns across 7 bases. The trim removed 4 bases at V and 5 bases at J, leaving 8 bases unmatched. The CDR3 is 15 amino acids. CDR1 and CDR2 from the germline V gene are MNHEY and SVGAGI.

In its sample, this clone was seen a few times. This rearrangement joins TRBV2 to TRBJ1-2; 9 bases are a match to TRBD1. With V trimmed by 7 bases and J by 4 bases, 10 bases remained unmatched. The CDR3 runs 15 residues. Germline lookup yields CDR1 SNHLY and CDR2 FYNNEI. The CDR3 spells CASTSGQGRIYGYTF. As DNA, the CDR3 is TGTGCCAGCACTTCGGGACAGGGTAGAATCTATGGCTACACCTTC.

The chain carries TRBV6-1 and TRBJ2-1, with 8 positions matching TRBD1. CDR3 length: 15 residues. Germline V gene sequence: CDR1 MNHNS, CDR2 SASEGT. With V trimmed by 0 bases and J by 6 bases, 4 bases remained unmatched. The CDR3 protein is CASSEARTGINEQFF. In DNA, the CDR3 is TGTGCCAGCAGTGAAGCAAGGACAGGGATCAATGAGCAGTTCTTC.

This clone occurred a few times. The chain couples TRBV30 to TRBJ1-5; TRBD1 agrees at 7 bases. This CDR3 has 16 amino acids. The trim removed 3 bases at V and 5 bases at J, leaving 13 bases unmatched. Germline CDR1 is GTSNPN and CDR2 is SVGIG (reference sequence). The CDR3 bases are TGTGCCTGGAGCCAAATAACCCCCAGGGGGGATCAGCCCCAGCATTTT. Its translation is CAWSQITPRGDQPQHF.

The gene calls are TRBV6-5 and TRBJ1-2; 7 nucleotides align to TRBD1. V trimming: 4 bases; J trimming: 4 bases; junction bases outside the gene matches: 12. The CDR3 contains 16 residues. The V gene's germline CDR1 is MNHEY and CDR2 SVGAGI. The CDR3 nucleotides are TGTGCCAGCAGTTCGGCGGGACAGCTCTCTGCCTATGGCTACACCTTC. It encodes CASSSAGQLSAYGYTF.